Presented here are 14 T cell receptor beta chains from one specimen sequenced in a study of blood T cells in healthy people across ages. Primers used in a second PCR of about 7 to 11 cycles were a sample-barcoded 5' primer and a J-beta primer mix. TCRdb recomputed calls from the 5' RACE reads with MiXCR, one row per CDR3 protein. The sample includes about 620,000 distinct CDR3 sequences, around 21% of them seen just once. The specimen was blood. All receptors derive from a man between 65 and 79 years old in good health.

V is TRBV18 and J is TRBJ2-1, with 7 bases matching TRBD1. Per the germline V gene, CDR1 is KGHSH and CDR2 is LQKENI. This CDR3 region has 14 residues. The junction had 8 bases not matched to a gene; V was cut back by 6 bases and J by 6 bases. CDR3 bases: TGTGCCAGCTCGCCGGACAGGTCAGTCAATGAGCAGTTCTTC. The encoded protein is CASSPDRSVNEQFF.

Points on this clonotype: The junction does not match germline at one end; this may be a read error. V is TRBV29-1 and J is TRBJ2-5; D might be TRBD2 (5 bases). CDR3 length: 13 residues. The germline CDR1 and CDR2 sequences are SQVTM and ANQGSEA. The CDR3 nucleotides read TGCAGCGTTGAAGACGGGGATGGGGAGACCCAGTGCTTC. It encodes CSVEDGDGETQCF. The entire variable domain, with the rest obtained from reference TRBV29-1 and TRBJ2-5, is as follows: SAVISQKPSRDICQRGTSLTIQCQVDSQVTMMFWYRQQPGQSLTLIATANQGSEATYESGFVIDKFPISRPNLTFSTLTVSNMSPEDSSIYLCSVEDGDGETQCFGPGTRLLVL.

This clonotype showed up just a few times. The V gene is TRBV5-1, the J gene TRBJ2-5; 7 bases map to TRBD2. This CDR3 is 16 amino acids long. Germline loops: CDR1 SGHRS, CDR2 YFSETQ. V was pared by 2 bases and J by 2 bases, with 9 bases of the junction left unmatched. CDR3: CASSLSGTTRQETQYF. The CDR3 bases are TGCGCCAGCAGCTTAAGCGGGACCACAAGACAAGAGACCCAGTACTTC.

The chain combines TRBV7-2 with TRBJ2-1, with D perhaps TRBD2 (6 bases). The J call is doubtful: the DNA matches TRBJ2-7 better. Germline V gene lookup returns CDR1 SGHTA and CDR2 FQGNSA. The CDR3 runs to 12 residues. CDR3 sequence (DNA): TGTGCCAGCAGCCATGGGGGGACGGAGCAGTACTTC. The encoded protein is CASSHGGTEQYF.

This clonotype occurred a few times. V gene TRBV20-1 combines with J gene TRBJ2-4; TRBD1 matches 10 bases. The J segment lost 3 bases and the V segment lost 5 bases, leaving 7 bases of the junction unmatched. Germline V lookup: CDR1 DFQATT, CDR2 SNEGSKA (reference sequence). There are 15 residues in the CDR3. The CDR3 DNA is TGCAGTGCTCGCTCCGGGACAGGGGACAAAAACATTCAGTACTTC. Its translation is CSARSGTGDKNIQYF.

V and J are TRBV5-1 and TRBJ2-1; TRBD2 agrees at 8 bases. The CDR3 totals 19 residues. Germline CDR1 is SGHRS and CDR2 is YFSETQ. Trimming cost V 4 bases and J 5 bases; bases outside gene matches: 20. CDR3 coding DNA: TGCGCCAGCAGCCCGGGGGGGAAGCGCGAACCTTTTTCCGACAATGAGCAGTTCTTC. This translates into CASSPGGKREPFSDNEQFF.

The genes are TRBV6-2 or TRBV6-3 and TRBJ2-5; TRBD1 aligns across 9 bases. CDR3 length: 14 residues. V was clipped by 8 bases and J by 0 bases; unmatched bases: 4. CDR1 is MNHEY, CDR2 SVGEGT, per germline. The CDR3 nucleotides read TGTGCCAGCGAGGGACAGGGACACCAAGAGACCCAGTACTTC. Protein product: CASEGQGHQETQYF.

The chain has TRBV20-1 and TRBJ2-3; 7 bases agree with TRBD2. The CDR3 loop spans 15 amino acids. Germline trimming cut 0 bases from V and 1 base from J; bases unmatched to any gene: 4. Germline CDR1 and CDR2: DFQATT and SNEGSKA (reference sequence). The CDR3 here is CSARDGGRGTDTQYF. For the CDR3, the DNA is TGCAGTGCTAGAGATGGCGGGAGAGGCACAGATACGCAGTATTTT.

There are a few counts of this clonotype. The chain couples TRBV6-5 to TRBJ2-7; D could derive from TRBD1 or TRBD2 (6 bases each). Germline CDR1 MNHEY, CDR2 SVGAGI. This CDR3 is 15 amino acids long. V was cut by 6 bases and J by 0 bases, with 15 bases left in between. The CDR3 protein is CASSLTRDNSYEQYF. The CDR3 DNA follows: TGTGCCAGCAGCCTCACGCGGGACAACTCCTACGAGCAGTACTTC.

This clonotype came up a few times. The chain links TRBV28 to TRBJ2-5, with 7 bases aligning to TRBD2. Matching the DNA end better, TRBJ2-7 makes the J call doubtful. The germline V gene has CDR1 MDHEN and CDR2 SYDVKM. CDR3 length: 16 amino acids. The CDR3 sequence: CASSFVAGPTGHEQYF. The CDR3 region has the DNA TGTGCCAGCAGTTTCGTAGCGGGCCCCACGGGGCACGAGCAGTACTTC.

V usage is TRBV20-1 and J usage is TRBJ2-1; D is tentatively TRBD1 or TRBD2 (5 bases each). From germline, CDR1 is DFQATT and CDR2 SNEGSKA (reference sequence). Trimming removed 7 bases from V and 5 bases from J, with 9 bases in between. The length of the CDR3 is 11 residues. CDR3 nucleotides: TGCAGTGGACAGACTAACAATGAGCAGTTCTTC. It codes for CSGQTNNEQFF.

In its sample, this clonotype was seen a few times. V usage is TRBV6-1 and J usage is TRBJ2-6; the match to TRBD1 covers 7 bases. Germline V gene sequence: CDR1 MNHNS, CDR2 SASEGT. The J segment lost 0 bases and the V segment lost 7 bases, leaving 12 bases of the junction unmatched. The CDR3 is 18 amino acids. The CDR3, as DNA: TGTGCCAGCATTCACGACAGGGACCTTAACTCTGGGGCCAACGTCCTGACTTTC. As protein: CASIHDRDLNSGANVLTF.

This rearrangement joins TRBV29-1 to TRBJ1-1; D gene unclear. This CDR3 region has 13 residues. Trimming cost V 4 bases and J 0 bases, with 9 bases left between them. Germline CDR1 is SQVTM and CDR2 is ANQGSEA. CDR3 amino acids: CSVAGNVNTEAFF. The CDR3, as DNA: TGCAGCGTTGCGGGGAATGTGAACACTGAAGCTTTCTTT.

The rearrangement links TRBV7-2 to TRBJ2-3; 14 nucleotides line up with TRBD2. The ends lost 5 bases at V and 6 bases at J; junction bases unmatched: 4. Germline V gene data show CDR1 as SGHTA and CDR2 as FQGNSA. This CDR3 contains 15 residues. The CDR3 nucleotides are TGTGCCAGCAGCGCGACTAGCGGGGGGGCTGATACGCAGTATTTT. Amino acid sequence: CASSATSGGADTQYF.